This T cell receptor beta chain came from a study of cytomegalovirus exposure and HLA in healthy donors. Points from the study as a whole: Across donors, most TCRs were seen rarely, yet some public ones were widespread.

Details on this clone: Antigen: not known.

This CDR3 region has 14 residues. Germline CDR1 reads SGHNT; CDR2 reads YYREEE (reference sequence). V shed 1 base and J shed 6 bases, with 11 bases lying between them. Researchers ran the PCR with 60 Vbeta and 13 Jbeta primers. TCRdb's copy holds only in-frame clones and misses some; the assay was immunoSEQ multiplex PCR. The data hold around 170,000 clones, with roughly 70% observed a single time. Material: PBMCs. This sequence was found in a girl aged 10 to 17 in good health and CMV-seronegative. V and J are TRBV5-4 and TRBJ1-5; possible D gene TRBD1, 6 bases. CDR3 region: CASSLKGEGQPQHF. The CDR3 nucleotides read TGTGCCAGCAGCTTGAAGGGGGAGGGTCAGCCCCAGCATTTT. Supplemented by reference TRBV5-4 and TRBJ1-5, the full variable domain reads ETGVTQSPTHLIKTRGQQVTLRCSSQSGHNTVSWYQQALGQGPQFIFQYYREEENGRGNFPPRFSGLQFPNYSSELNVNALELDDSALYLCASSLKGEGQPQHFGDGTRLSIL.